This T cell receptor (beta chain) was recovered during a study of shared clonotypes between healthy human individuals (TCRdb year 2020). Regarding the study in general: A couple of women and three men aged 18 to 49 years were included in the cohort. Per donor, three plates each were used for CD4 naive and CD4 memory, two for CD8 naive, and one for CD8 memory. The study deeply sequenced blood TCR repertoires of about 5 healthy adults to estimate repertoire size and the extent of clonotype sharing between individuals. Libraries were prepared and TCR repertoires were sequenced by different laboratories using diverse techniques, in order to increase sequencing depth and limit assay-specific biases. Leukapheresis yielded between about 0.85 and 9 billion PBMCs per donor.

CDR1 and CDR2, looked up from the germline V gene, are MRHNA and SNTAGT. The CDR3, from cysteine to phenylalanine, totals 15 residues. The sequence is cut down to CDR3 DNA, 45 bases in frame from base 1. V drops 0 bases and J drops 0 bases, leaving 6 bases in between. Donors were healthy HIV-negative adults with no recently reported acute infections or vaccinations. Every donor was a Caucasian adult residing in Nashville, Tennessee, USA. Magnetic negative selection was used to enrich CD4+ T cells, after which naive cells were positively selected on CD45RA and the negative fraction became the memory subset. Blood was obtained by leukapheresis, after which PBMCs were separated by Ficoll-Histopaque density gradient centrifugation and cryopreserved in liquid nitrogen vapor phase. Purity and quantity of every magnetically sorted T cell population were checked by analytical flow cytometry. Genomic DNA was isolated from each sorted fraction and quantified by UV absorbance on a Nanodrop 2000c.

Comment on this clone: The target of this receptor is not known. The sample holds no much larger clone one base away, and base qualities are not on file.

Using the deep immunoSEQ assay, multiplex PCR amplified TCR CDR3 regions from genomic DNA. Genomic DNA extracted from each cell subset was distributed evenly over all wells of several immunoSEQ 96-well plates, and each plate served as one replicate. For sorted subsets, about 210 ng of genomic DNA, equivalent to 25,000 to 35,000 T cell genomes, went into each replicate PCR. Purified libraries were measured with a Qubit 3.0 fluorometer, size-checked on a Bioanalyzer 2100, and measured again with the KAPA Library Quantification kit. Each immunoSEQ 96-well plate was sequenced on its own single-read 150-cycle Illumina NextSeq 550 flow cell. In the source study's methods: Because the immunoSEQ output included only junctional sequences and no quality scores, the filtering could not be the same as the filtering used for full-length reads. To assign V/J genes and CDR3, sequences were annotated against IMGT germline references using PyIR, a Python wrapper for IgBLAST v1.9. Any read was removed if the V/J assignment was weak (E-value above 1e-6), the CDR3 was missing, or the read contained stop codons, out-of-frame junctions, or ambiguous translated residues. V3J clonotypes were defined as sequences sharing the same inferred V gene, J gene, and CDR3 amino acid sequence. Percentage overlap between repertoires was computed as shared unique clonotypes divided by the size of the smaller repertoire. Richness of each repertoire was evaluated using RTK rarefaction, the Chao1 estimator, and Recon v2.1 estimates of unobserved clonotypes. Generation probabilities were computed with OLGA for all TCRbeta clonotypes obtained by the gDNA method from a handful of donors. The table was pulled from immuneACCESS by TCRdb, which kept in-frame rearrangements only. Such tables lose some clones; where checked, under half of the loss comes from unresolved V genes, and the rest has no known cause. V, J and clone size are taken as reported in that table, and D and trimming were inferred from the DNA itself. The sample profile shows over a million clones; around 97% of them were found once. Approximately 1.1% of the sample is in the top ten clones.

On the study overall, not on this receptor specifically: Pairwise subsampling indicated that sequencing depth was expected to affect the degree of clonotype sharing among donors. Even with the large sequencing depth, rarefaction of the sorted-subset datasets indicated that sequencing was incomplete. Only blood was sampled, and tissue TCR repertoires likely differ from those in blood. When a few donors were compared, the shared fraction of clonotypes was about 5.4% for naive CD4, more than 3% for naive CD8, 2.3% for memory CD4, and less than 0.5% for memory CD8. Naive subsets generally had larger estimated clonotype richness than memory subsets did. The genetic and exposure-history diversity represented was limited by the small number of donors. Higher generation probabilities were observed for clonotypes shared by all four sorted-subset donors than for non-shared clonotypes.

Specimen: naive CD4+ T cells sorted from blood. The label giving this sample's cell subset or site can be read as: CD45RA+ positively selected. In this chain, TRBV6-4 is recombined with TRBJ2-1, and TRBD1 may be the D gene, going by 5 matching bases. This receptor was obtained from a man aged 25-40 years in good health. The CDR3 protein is CASSDSGDSYNEQFF. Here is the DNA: TGTGCCAGCAGTGACTCAGGGGACTCCTACAATGAGCAGTTCTTC.